A single sample gave rise to the 15 T cell receptor beta chains below, sequenced in a study of T cells in localized non-small cell lung cancer. Libraries were prepared by immunoSEQ multiplex PCR; TCRdb keeps only in-frame clonotypes and omits some of them. This table has fewer than 45,000 clones, around 88% appearing once. The specimen was peripheral blood, collected before any cancer treatment. Receptor source: a man aged 35 to 70 with stage I lung adenocarcinoma.

This chain links TRBV6-6 with TRBJ2-1; D is ambiguous. This CDR3 spans 16 amino acids. Germline V lookup: CDR1 MNHNY, CDR2 SVGAGI (reference sequence). V was pared by 0 bases and J by 5 bases, with 14 bases between. DNA of the CDR3: TGTGCCAGCAGTTACTCGAAAGTAGGCAGAGACAATGAGCAGTTCTTC. Amino acid sequence: CASSYSKVGRDNEQFF.

The gene calls are TRBV7-2 and TRBJ2-1; D unresolved. Between the trimmed V and J ends, which lost 3 bases and 0 bases, there was a span of 6 bases. Germline V CDR1 and CDR2: SGHTA, FQGNSA. This CDR3 contains 14 residues. CDR3 region: CASSLLPSYNEQFF. The CDR3 region has the DNA TGTGCCAGCAGCTTGCTTCCCTCCTACAATGAGCAGTTCTTC. The complete variable domain, with remaining parts taken from reference TRBV7-2 and TRBJ2-1, reads GAGVSQSPSNKVTEKGKDVELRCDPISGHTALYWYRQSLGQGLEFLIYFQGNSAPDKSGLPSDRFSAERTGGSVSTLTIQRTQQEDSAVYLCASSLLPSYNEQFFGPGTRLTVL.

V is TRBV5-1 and J is TRBJ2-5; tentatively, D is TRBD1 (6 bases). V lost 1 base and J lost 2, with 15 bases in between. The CDR3 covers 16 residues. Per germline, CDR1 SGHRS and CDR2 YFSETQ. The CDR3 nucleotides read TGCGCCAGCAGCTTGAACCCTCGGACAGCGCAAGAGACCCAGTACTTC. Amino acids: CASSLNPRTAQETQYF.

This clone was counted once. This chain joins TRBV4-3 and TRBJ2-1; 11 bases match TRBD2. CDR3 size: 15 residues. J gave up 6 bases and V 5 bases, and 6 bases lay outside the gene matches. The germline V gene encodes CDR1 LGHNA and CDR2 YSLEER. This chain's CDR3 is CASSIIAGGFNEQFF. The CDR3 nucleotides read TGCGCCAGCAGCATTATAGCGGGAGGGTTCAATGAGCAGTTCTTC.

In the case of this clone: The sample has other DNA sequences that encode this CDR3 too. The CDR3 spells CSVRPGWGMNTEAFF. CDR3 bases: TGCAGCGTTAGGCCAGGGTGGGGCATGAACACTGAAGCTTTCTTT. The chain links TRBV29-1 to TRBJ1-1; a possible D gene is TRBD1 (5 bases). The CDR3 is made up of 15 amino acids. The V end was cut by 5 bases, the J end by 0 bases, with 16 bases between. Looked up from germline, CDR1 is SQVTM and CDR2 is ANQGSEA.

The table lists this clone with a count of one. The chain joins TRBV28 to TRBJ2-1; D not resolved. This CDR3 has 17 residues. Germline V gene sequence: CDR1 MDHEN, CDR2 SYDVKM. Trimming cost V 0 bases and J 0 bases, with 12 bases left between them. The CDR3 is CASSLWWSLNSYNEQFF. CDR3 nucleotides: TGTGCCAGCAGTTTATGGTGGTCGCTAAACTCCTACAATGAGCAGTTCTTC.

The count of this clone is one. This chain joins TRBV28 and TRBJ1-5; D gene ambiguous. Trimming shortened V by 5 bases and J by 5 bases, and 19 bases separated the two germline ends. Germline V gene data show CDR1 as MDHEN and CDR2 as SYDVKM. The CDR3 is 16 residues long. The chain's CDR3 is CASSPLSTGAYQPQHF. In DNA form, the CDR3 reads TGTGCCAGCAGTCCCTTGTCAACGGGCGCATATCAGCCCCAGCATTTT.

The gene calls are TRBV29-1 and TRBJ2-2, with D perhaps TRBD2 (6 bases). This CDR3 spans 16 amino acids. Between the trimmed V and J ends, which lost 0 bases and 7 bases, there was a span of 18 bases. The V gene's germline CDR1 is SQVTM and CDR2 ANQGSEA. The CDR3 region is CSVEDPAGRGIGELFF. CDR3 in DNA: TGCAGCGTTGAAGATCCGGCGGGAAGAGGGATCGGGGAGCTGTTTTTT.

The CDR3 here is CASSLLRAGQETQYF. In DNA form, the CDR3 reads TGTGCCAGCAGCTTACTGAGAGCGGGACAAGAGACCCAGTACTTC. V is TRBV7-2 and J is TRBJ2-5; 7 bases fit TRBD2. V lost 2 bases, J lost 2 bases, and 5 bases stayed unmatched. The CDR3 is made up of 15 amino acids. Germline V CDR1 and CDR2: SGHTA, FQGNSA.

The table lists this clone with a count of one. V usage is TRBV27 and J usage is TRBJ2-4; D may be TRBD1 (5 bases). Germline CDR1 is MNHEY and CDR2 is SMNVEV (reference sequence). Trimming removed 2 bases from V and 5 bases from J, with 16 bases in between. This CDR3 is 16 amino acids long. CDR3 protein: CASSLTPEQGENIQYF. The DNA for the CDR3 is TGTGCCAGCAGTTTAACCCCGGAGCAAGGGGAAAACATTCAGTACTTC.

The chain joins TRBV7-9 to TRBJ2-2; 9 bases align to TRBD1. The J segment lost 0 bases and the V segment lost 0 bases, leaving 2 bases of the junction unmatched. The germline V gene encodes CDR1 SEHNR and CDR2 FQNEAQ (reference sequence). The CDR3 has 17 residues. The CDR3 sequence: CASSLAWTGANTGELFF. In DNA, the CDR3 is TGTGCCAGCAGCTTAGCCTGGACAGGGGCGAACACCGGGGAGCTGTTTTTT.

This chain links TRBV7-2 with TRBJ2-7; 12 nucleotides match TRBD2. Germline CDR1 SGHTA, CDR2 FQGNSA. The trim removed 4 bases at V and 3 bases at J, leaving 7 bases unmatched. The CDR3 runs 16 residues. DNA for the CDR3: TGTGCCAGCAGCTATCCCCTAGCGGGAGGGCGCTACGAGCAGTACTTC. This codes for CASSYPLAGGRYEQYF.

This clone has more than one count but fewer than ten. V usage is TRBV28 and J usage is TRBJ2-1, with D unresolved. The CDR3 extends over 8 amino acids. The germline V gene has CDR1 MDHEN and CDR2 SYDVKM. V lost 11 bases, J lost 15 bases, and 11 bases lay in between. The CDR3 coding sequence is TGTGCCGATGGGTTGGGGTTCTTC. Translated, it gives CADGLGFF.

This sequence joins TRBV7-9 and TRBJ1-1, with TRBD1 identical over 9 bases. CDR1 and CDR2 (germline): SEHNR, FQNEAQ (reference sequence). This CDR3 has 15 residues. The V and J ends lost 5 bases and 5 bases, in that order; junction bases with no gene match: 9. The CDR3 DNA follows: TGTGCCAGCAGCCACCGGACAGGGGTTAATACTGAAGCTTTCTTT. This encodes CASSHRTGVNTEAFF.

V is TRBV29-1 and J is TRBJ2-1, with 7 bases aligning to TRBD1. The V gene's germline CDR1 is SQVTM and CDR2 ANQGSEA. V lost 6 bases to trimming and J lost 8 bases; unmatched junction nucleotides: 10. This CDR3 contains 13 residues. The CDR3 loop reads CSVQTTGKYEQFF. The CDR3, as DNA: TGCAGCGTCCAAACGACAGGGAAGTATGAGCAGTTCTTC.